These 14 T cell receptor beta chains came from one sample sequenced in a study of OX40 agonist ivuxolimab in advanced cancers. Profiled with immunoSEQ multiplex PCR; TCRdb holds only in-frame clones, not every one. This sample has just under 55,000 clones; more than 75% occur once, and the top ten carry 3.5% to 5.5%. This specimen consisted of CD4+ or CD8+ T cells sorted from blood, obtained in a trial of the OX40 agonist ivuxolimab. The receptors originated from an adult with an advanced solid tumor such as melanoma, head and neck, liver or kidney cancer.

This sequence joins TRBV21-1 and TRBJ2-5. TRBV21-1 is an annotated pseudogene. The CDR3 runs to 14 residues. Here the CDR3 DNA reads TGTGCCAGCAGTAAGGGGAGAGGGGGGAAGACCCAGTACTTC. This sequence encodes CASSKGRGGKTQYF.

V usage is TRBV18 and J usage is TRBJ2-7; 15 bases are shared with TRBD2. The germline V gene encodes CDR1 KGHSH and CDR2 LQKENI. This CDR3 contains 19 residues. Trimming cost V 5 bases and J 2 bases; bases outside gene matches: 13. The CDR3 is CASSAKSGTSGRPTYEQYF. The CDR3 nucleotides are TGTGCCAGCTCAGCCAAGTCCGGGACTAGCGGGAGGCCAACCTACGAGCAGTACTTC.

This clone was seen only once. V usage is TRBV18 and J usage is TRBJ1-5, with D hard to call. Trimming removed 3 bases at V and 2 bases at J, with 8 bases between. Germline-derived CDR1 and CDR2 are KGHSH and LQKENI. This CDR3 contains 14 residues. CDR3 residues: CASSPGSGNQPQHF. The CDR3 DNA sequence: TGTGCCAGCTCACCGGGTTCTGGCAATCAGCCCCAGCATTTT.

The genes are TRBV28 and TRBJ1-4; D call uncertain. Germline CDR1 MDHEN, CDR2 SYDVKM. This CDR3 has 16 residues. V was cut by 6 bases and J by 0 bases, with 14 bases left in between. The CDR3 DNA reads TGTGCCAGCAGCCGCCTTGGGGTTGCAACTAATGAAAAACTGTTTTTT. Protein: CASSRLGVATNEKLFF.

The rearrangement uses TRBV28 and TRBJ1-2; D is ambiguous. The germline V gene encodes CDR1 MDHEN and CDR2 SYDVKM. Trimming cost V 3 bases and J 5 bases, with 16 bases left between them. The CDR3 covers 15 residues. This CDR3 is CASSFEGRPFYGYTF. CDR3 in DNA: TGTGCCAGCAGTTTCGAGGGCAGGCCTTTTTATGGCTACACCTTC.

The chain is built from TRBV19 and TRBJ1-1; D remains unclear. Germline V gene sequence: CDR1 LNHDA, CDR2 SQIVND (reference sequence). The CDR3 consists of 13 residues. V gave up 5 bases and J gave up 5 bases, with 12 bases separating them. The CDR3 protein is CASSASPGTEAFF. DNA for the CDR3: TGTGCCAGTAGTGCCAGCCCGGGGACTGAAGCTTTCTTT.

CDR3: CASSPGAGEGTQYF. The CDR3 DNA sequence: TGTGCCAGCTCACCGGGAGCAGGGGAGGGTACGCAGTATTTT. The chain employs TRBV18 and TRBJ2-3; TRBD2 might be the D (7 bases). Trimming took 3 bases from V and 8 from J, leaving 15 bases between them. This CDR3 region has 14 residues. In germline, CDR1 is KGHSH, CDR2 LQKENI.

This clone was detected only a few times. The V call is TRBV14, the J call TRBJ2-7; D gene uncertain. Per the germline V gene, CDR1 is SGHDN and CDR2 is FVKESK. This CDR3 spans 10 amino acids. Deletions cut 5 bases from V and 1 base from J, with 0 bases between. CDR3 sequence: CASSSYEQYF. Written as DNA, the CDR3 is TGTGCCAGCAGCTCCTACGAGCAGTACTTC.

CDR3 loop: CASSENREGQYF. DNA of the CDR3: TGCGCCAGCAGTGAGAACAGGGAAGGGCAGTACTTC. The rearrangement uses TRBV10-1 and TRBJ2-7; D may be TRBD1 (6 bases). Germline CDR1 reads WNHNN; CDR2 reads SYGVQD (reference sequence). The CDR3 is made up of 12 amino acids. V lost 2 bases to trimming and J lost 9 bases, with 11 bases between them.

This clone was counted a single time. The chain recombines TRBV5-5 with TRBJ2-7, with D uncertain. The CDR3 extends over 15 amino acids. Trimming cost V 0 bases and J 7 bases, with 17 bases left between them. Germline V gives CDR1 SGHKS, CDR2 YYEKEE (reference sequence). The CDR3, as DNA: TGTGCCAGCAGCTTGGCGAGTCAGTTGGCTGGGGAGCAGTACTTC. The encoded protein is CASSLASQLAGEQYF.

The V and J genes are TRBV5-4 and TRBJ2-6, with D uncertain. Germline CDR1 is SGHNT and CDR2 is YYREEE (reference sequence). The CDR3 extends over 17 amino acids. V was trimmed by 5 bases and J by 0 bases, leaving 15 bases between them. The CDR3 DNA reads TGTGCCAGCAGGGCAAGCCTTCAAACCTCTGGGGCCAACGTCCTGACTTTC. It encodes CASRASLQTSGANVLTF.

The CDR3 here is CASSEIEAYTGELFF. The CDR3 DNA sequence: TGTGCCAGCAGTGAGATTGAAGCGTACACCGGGGAGCTGTTTTTT. The V gene is TRBV2, the J gene TRBJ2-2, with D hard to call. CDR1 is SNHLY and CDR2 is FYNNEI in the germline V gene. The CDR3 sequence is 15 residues long. V lost 3 bases, J lost 3 bases, and 11 bases lay in between.

This clone was seen more than once but under ten times. The rearrangement joins TRBV6-6 to TRBJ2-1; 12 bases are shared with TRBD2. The CDR3 length is 16 residues. In germline, CDR1 is MNHNY, CDR2 SVGAGI (reference sequence). Trimming removed 4 bases from V and 9 bases from J; junction bases left unmatched: 10. This chain's CDR3 is CASSSPTSGSSGEQFF. The DNA of the CDR3 is TGTGCCAGCAGTTCCCCGACTAGCGGGAGTAGCGGTGAGCAGTTCTTC.

V gene TRBV5-1 combines with J gene TRBJ1-2; possible D gene TRBD1, 6 bases. V was shortened by 0 bases and J by 8 bases, with 17 bases between the two germline ends. The CDR3 runs to 15 residues. Germline V gives CDR1 SGHRS, CDR2 YFSETQ. Here the CDR3 reads CASSLAPGALGGYTF. CDR3 DNA: TGCGCCAGCAGCTTGGCCCCGGGGGCCCTAGGAGGCTACACCTTC.